This note documents a single T cell receptor (beta chain) sequence. This entry belongs to a study of shared T cell receptors in the human thymus. Profiled with immunoSEQ multiplex PCR; TCRdb holds only in-frame clones, not every one. The sample shows some 700,000 clones, 70% to 90% of them seen only once. Trimming cost V 2 bases and J 0 bases, with 14 bases left between them. The CDR3 sequence is 16 residues long. CDR1 and CDR2 (germline): LNHDA, SQIVND (reference sequence). The same data also contributed to another study, on human thymus T cells. That paper adds: Highly overlapping thymic repertoires in unrelated individuals were reported by related research.

The sequenced sample was thymocytes. This TCR was recovered from a girl less than two years old with a congenital heart defect. The chain joins TRBV19 to TRBJ2-7; D not resolved. CDR3 nucleotides: TGTGCCAGTAGTATACATGTTCAACCTAGCTCCTACGAGCAGTACTTC. Translation gives CASSIHVQPSSYEQYF. The variable domain in full, completed from reference TRBV19 and TRBJ2-7, reads DGGITQSPKYLFRKEGQNVTLSCEQNLNHDAMYWYRQDPGQGLRLIYYSQIVNDFQKGDIAEGYSVSREKKESFPLTVTSAQKNPTAFYLCASSIHVQPSSYEQYFGPGTRLTVT.